The present T cell receptor (beta chain) was sequenced within a study of T cell responses to AZD1222 COVID-19 vaccine. Study summary: The analysis combined second doses at about 4 or about 12 weeks.

As to this clone: What it recognizes is unknown.

TCRdb's copy holds only in-frame clones and misses some; the assay was immunoSEQ multiplex PCR. Among about 190,000 clones listed, almost 95% were seen once. CDR3 length equals 14 residues. V lost 4 bases to trimming and J lost 2 bases; unmatched junction nucleotides: 1. Germline assignment: CDR1 LNHDA and CDR2 SQIVND (reference sequence). Study-wide findings and caveats: Mostly white British, mostly female donors; authors suggested clonal diversity may be underestimated. Sampling that yielded the repertoires occurred only after the peak T cell response. Regions 160-218 and 743-854 held dominance among vaccine-associated CD4 TCRs, which spanned spike.

The clonotype comes from an adult in good health. This sample comprised peripheral blood, obtained on day 0 of AZD1222 vaccination. V usage is TRBV19 and J usage is TRBJ1-5; 8 positions agree with TRBD1. CDR3 nucleotides: TGTGCCAGTAGTAAGACAGGGGGCAATCAGCCCCAGCATTTT. It specifies CASSKTGGNQPQHF.